This T cell receptor (beta chain) was identified in a study of immune cell composition in non-small cell lung cancer. Study as a whole: Histologic subtype was mainly adenocarcinoma or squamous cell carcinoma. Study-wide results and caveats: Tumour TCR-beta clonality showed no significant link to smoking pack-years.

V lost 0 bases to trimming and J lost 6 bases; unmatched junction nucleotides: 10. From germline, CDR1 is MNHEY and CDR2 SMNVEV (reference sequence). The CDR3 totals 19 residues. The assay was immunoSEQ multiplex PCR, and TCRdb's table has in-frame clones only and misses some. The top ten hold around 12% of the sample, which has thousands of clones, 75% seen once. This clone occurred a few times. As yet, its antigen is unknown. Sequenced input: lung tumor tissue. This chain connects TRBV27 to TRBJ2-1; 14 positions match TRBD2. The source is a human donor with non-small cell lung cancer. CDR3 amino acids: CASSLSRATSGGVGNEQFF. CDR3 DNA sequence: TGTGCCAGCAGTTTATCCCGGGCGACTAGCGGGGGGGTAGGCAATGAGCAGTTCTTC.